A selection of T cell receptor beta chains follows, all from one sample in a study of siplizumab effects on memory and regulatory T cells. The table came from immunoSEQ multiplex PCR; TCRdb's copy has only in-frame clones and leaves some out. The sample holds 75,000 to 100,000 clones, nearly 95% seen once. Sequenced material: non-Treg CD4+ T cells sorted from blood. The receptors come from a human donor in good health. Both conserved end residues are part of each CDR3.

CDR3 protein: CASSLGRENQAFF
J gene: TRBJ1-1
V gene: TRBV7-3

CDR3 protein: CASTRGVDNEQFF
J gene: TRBJ2-1
V gene: TRBV7-9

CDR3 protein: CASSPRLATNEKLFF
J gene: TRBJ1-4
V gene: TRBV18

CDR3 protein: CASIGLSETQYF
J gene: TRBJ2-5
V gene: TRBV7-9

CDR3 protein: CASSRSLGRAHEQYF
J gene: TRBJ2-7
V gene: TRBV14

CDR3 protein: CASTSGGFNEQFF
J gene: TRBJ2-1
V gene: TRBV12-5

CDR3 protein: CASSQDYPLEQYF
J gene: TRBJ2-7
V gene: TRBV4-2

CDR3 protein: CASSPRLSGNEQFF
J gene: TRBJ2-1
V gene: TRBV7-2

CDR3 protein: CASSFGPLGEDYGYTF
J gene: TRBJ1-2
V gene: TRBV5-4

CDR3 protein: CASSYSTGTPYEQYF
J gene: TRBJ2-7
V gene: TRBV6-5

CDR3 protein: CSVDSRGLDYGYTF
J gene: TRBJ1-2
V gene: TRBV29-1

CDR3 protein: CASSEGTNSPLHF
J gene: TRBJ1-6
V gene: TRBV10-1

CDR3 protein: CASSVSSGGFHEQFF
J gene: TRBJ2-1
V gene: TRBV9

CDR3 protein: CAISETEMAHEQYF
J gene: -
V gene: TRBV10-3